This TCR beta chain was captured in a study of blood T cells in healthy people across ages. CDR3 size: 10 residues. The V end was cut by 6 bases, the J end by 6 bases, with 9 bases between. The germline V gene has CDR1 SQVTM and CDR2 ANQGSEA. PCR was performed a second time for about 7 to 11 cycles using a sample-barcoded 5' primer and a J-beta primer mix. Carrying 12 random nucleotides, a template-switch adaptor labeled each individual cDNA molecule. TCRdb analysed the 5' RACE reads with MiXCR anew, one entry per CDR3 protein. This sample has 1.5 million to 2 million distinct CDR3 sequences, with approximately 28% found just once. Many counts were recorded for this clonotype. Its antigen remains unidentified. General observations from the study: In older individuals, TCR beta diversity per million T cells was lower, falling roughly linearly with age.

The sequence was obtained from a woman aged 25-40 years in good health. Sequenced sample: blood. The chain uses TRBV29-1 and TRBJ2-7, with D unresolved. CDR3 DNA sequence: TGCAGCGTCTATTCCGCCGAGCAGTACTTC. It translates to CSVYSAEQYF.